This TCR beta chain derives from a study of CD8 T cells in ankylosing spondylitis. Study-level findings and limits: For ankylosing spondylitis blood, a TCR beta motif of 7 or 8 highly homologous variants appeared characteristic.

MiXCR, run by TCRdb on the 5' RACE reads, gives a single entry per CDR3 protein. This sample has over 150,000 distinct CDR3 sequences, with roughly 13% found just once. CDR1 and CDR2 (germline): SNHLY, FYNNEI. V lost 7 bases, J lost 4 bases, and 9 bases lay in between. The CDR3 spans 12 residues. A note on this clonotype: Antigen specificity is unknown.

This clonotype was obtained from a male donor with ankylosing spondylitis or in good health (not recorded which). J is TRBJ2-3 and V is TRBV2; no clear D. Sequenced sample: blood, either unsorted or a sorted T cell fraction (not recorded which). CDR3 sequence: CASIGNSDTQYF. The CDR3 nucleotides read TGTGCCAGCATCGGAAACTCAGATACGCAGTATTTT. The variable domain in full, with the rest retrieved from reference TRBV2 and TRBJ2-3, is EPEVTQTPSHQVTQMGQEVILRCVPISNHLYFYWYRQILGQKVEFLVSFYNNEISEKSEIFDDQFSVERPDGSNFTLKIRSTKLEDSAMYFCASIGNSDTQYFGPGTRLTVL.